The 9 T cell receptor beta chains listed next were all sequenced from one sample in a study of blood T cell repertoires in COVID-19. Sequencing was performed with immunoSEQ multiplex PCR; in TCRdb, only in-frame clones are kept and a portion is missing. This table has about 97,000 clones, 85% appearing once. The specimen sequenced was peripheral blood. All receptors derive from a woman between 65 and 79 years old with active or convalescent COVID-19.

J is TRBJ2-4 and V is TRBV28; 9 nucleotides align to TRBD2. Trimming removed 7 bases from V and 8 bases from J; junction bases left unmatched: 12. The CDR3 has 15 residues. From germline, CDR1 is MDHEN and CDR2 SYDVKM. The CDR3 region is CASTTGGGARDIQYF. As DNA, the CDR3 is TGTGCCAGCACTACTGGCGGGGGGGCCCGTGACATTCAGTACTTC.

CDR3 DNA sequence: TGCGCCAGCAGCCGCGGACAGGGCAGTGGCACCGGGGAGCTGTTTTTT. This sequence encodes CASSRGQGSGTGELFF. This chain uses TRBV4-3 with TRBJ2-2; 8 bases are shared with TRBD1. With V trimmed by 4 bases and J by 4 bases, 8 bases remained unmatched. Germline assignment: CDR1 LGHNA and CDR2 YSLEER. The CDR3 contains 16 residues.

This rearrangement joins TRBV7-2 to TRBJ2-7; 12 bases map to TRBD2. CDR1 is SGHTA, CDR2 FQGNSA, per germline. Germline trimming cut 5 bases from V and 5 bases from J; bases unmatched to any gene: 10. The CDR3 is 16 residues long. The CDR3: CASSPRASGRDHEQYF. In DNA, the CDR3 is TGTGCCAGCAGCCCCAGAGCTAGCGGGAGGGACCACGAGCAGTACTTC. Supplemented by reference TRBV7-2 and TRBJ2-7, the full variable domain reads GAGVSQSPSNKVTEKGKDVELRCDPISGHTALYWYRQSLGQGLEFLIYFQGNSAPDKSGLPSDRFSAERTGGSVSTLTIQRTQQEDSAVYLCASSPRASGRDHEQYFGPGTRLTVT.

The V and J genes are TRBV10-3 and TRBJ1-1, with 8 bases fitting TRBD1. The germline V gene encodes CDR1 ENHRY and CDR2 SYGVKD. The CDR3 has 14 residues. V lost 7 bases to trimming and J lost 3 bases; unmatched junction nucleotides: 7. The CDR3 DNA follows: TGTGCCATCAAGATGACAGGGGCAGACACTGAAGCTTTCTTT. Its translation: CAIKMTGADTEAFF.

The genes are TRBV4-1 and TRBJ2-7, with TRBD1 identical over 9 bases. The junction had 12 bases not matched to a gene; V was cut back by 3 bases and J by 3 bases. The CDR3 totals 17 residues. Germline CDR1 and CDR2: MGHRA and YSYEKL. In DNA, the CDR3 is TGCGCCAGCAGCCACGTCTCAATCGGGGGACAGGGCTACGAGCAGTACTTC. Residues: CASSHVSIGGQGYEQYF.

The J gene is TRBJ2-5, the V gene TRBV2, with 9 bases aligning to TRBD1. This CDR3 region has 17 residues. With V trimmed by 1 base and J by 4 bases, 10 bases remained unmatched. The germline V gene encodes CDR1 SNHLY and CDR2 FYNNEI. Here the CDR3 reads CASSEVVPGTGRETQYF. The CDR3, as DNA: TGTGCCAGCAGTGAAGTGGTCCCCGGGACAGGGAGAGAGACCCAGTACTTC. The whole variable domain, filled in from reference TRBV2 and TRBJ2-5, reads EPEVTQTPSHQVTQMGQEVILRCVPISNHLYFYWYRQILGQKVEFLVSFYNNEISEKSEIFDDQFSVERPDGSNFTLKIRSTKLEDSAMYFCASSEVVPGTGRETQYFGPGTRLLVL.

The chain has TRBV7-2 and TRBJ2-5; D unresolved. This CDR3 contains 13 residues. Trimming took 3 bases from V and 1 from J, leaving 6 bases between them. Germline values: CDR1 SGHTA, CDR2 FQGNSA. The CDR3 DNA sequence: TGTGCCAGCAGCTTCTCCGGCCAAGAGACCCAGTACTTC. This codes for CASSFSGQETQYF.

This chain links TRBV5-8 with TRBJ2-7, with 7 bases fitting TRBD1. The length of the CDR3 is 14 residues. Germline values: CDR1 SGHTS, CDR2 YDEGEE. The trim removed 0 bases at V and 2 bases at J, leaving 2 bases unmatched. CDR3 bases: TGTGCCAGCAGCTTGGGCCAGGGGGCCTACGAGCAGTACTTC. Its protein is CASSLGQGAYEQYF.

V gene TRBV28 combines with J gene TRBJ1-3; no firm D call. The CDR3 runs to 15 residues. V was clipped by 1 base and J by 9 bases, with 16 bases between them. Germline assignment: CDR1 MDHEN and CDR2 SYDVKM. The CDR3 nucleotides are TGTGCCAGCAGTTTATCCCCCGTTCCCCCGGGCACCATATATTTT. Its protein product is CASSLSPVPPGTIYF.